Shown below are 28 T cell receptor beta chains from a single sample sequenced in a study of blood T cell repertoires in COVID-19 (dated by TCRdb to 2018 to 2021). Receptor libraries were prepared by the immunoSEQ multiplex PCR assay. As stored in TCRdb, this immuneACCESS dataset retains in-frame rearrangements with V and J assigned. A fraction of the clones does not appear; measured against another copy, unresolved V genes explain less than half of the discrepancy, and the remainder lacks a known reason. This sample lists about 89,000 clones; 90% to 95% were detected once. Around 4.2% of the sample lies in the top ten. Sequencing used peripheral blood. The receptors here all came from a human donor with active COVID-19. The donor label of this sample is uncertain.

The chain combines TRBV28 with TRBJ1-4; D gene uncertain. The CDR3 is made up of 17 amino acids. V was pared by 7 bases and J by 5 bases, with 23 bases between. Looked up from germline, CDR1 is MDHEN and CDR2 is SYDVKM. The DNA of the CDR3 is TGTGCCAGCATCACCTCGGGGTTTTTTGCCACGAATGAAAAACTGTTTTTT. Translating it yields CASITSGFFATNEKLFF. Using reference TRBV28 and TRBJ1-4 for the parts outside the CDR3, the full variable domain is DVKVTQSSRYLVKRTGEKVFLECVQDMDHENMFWYRQDPGLGLRLIYFSYDVKMKEKGDIPEGYSVSREKKERFSLILESASTNQTSMYLCASITSGFFATNEKLFFGSGTQLSVL.

The chain is built from TRBV3-1 (or the pseudogene TRBV3-2) and TRBJ2-7, with 9 bases matching TRBD1. The V and J ends lost 5 bases and 0 bases, in that order; junction bases with no gene match: 5. This CDR3 spans 15 amino acids. CDR1 is LGHDT and CDR2 is YNNKEL in the germline V gene (reference sequence). The CDR3 spells CASSGRDRASYEQYF. Written as DNA, the CDR3 is TGTGCCAGCAGCGGCCGGGACAGGGCCTCCTACGAGCAGTACTTC.

The V and J genes are TRBV15 and TRBJ2-7; a possible D gene is TRBD2 (8 bases). This CDR3 has 16 residues. Looked up from germline, CDR1 is LNHNV and CDR2 is YYDKDF (reference sequence). Trimming removed 1 base from V and 3 bases from J, with 16 bases in between. In DNA, the CDR3 is TGTGCCACCAGCAGAGGCGGGGGGAGGGGGCTCTACGAGCAGTACTTC. It is translated as CATSRGGGRGLYEQYF.

The V gene is TRBV5-6, the J gene TRBJ1-3; 8 nucleotides agree with TRBD1. The CDR3 contains 16 residues. Per germline, CDR1 SGHDT and CDR2 YYEEEE. J gave up 0 bases and V 4 bases, and 6 bases lay outside the gene matches. CDR3 sequence (DNA): TGTGCCAGCAGCATCACAGGGGGGGACTCTGGAAACACCATATATTTT. Its translation: CASSITGGDSGNTIYF.

This rearrangement joins TRBV7-2 to TRBJ2-2; D may be TRBD2 (5 bases). V was trimmed by 2 bases and J by 3 bases, leaving 10 bases between them. This CDR3 is 15 amino acids long. Germline CDR1 and CDR2: SGHTA and FQGNSA. The CDR3 spells CASSLQRDYTGELFF. CDR3 bases: TGTGCCAGCAGCTTACAGAGGGATTACACCGGGGAGCTGTTTTTT.

This clone was recorded once. The chain uses TRBV2 and TRBJ2-5, with D hard to call. Germline values: CDR1 SNHLY, CDR2 FYNNEI. V lost 4 bases and J 2 bases, leaving 8 bases between the germline ends. The CDR3 has 13 residues. In DNA form, the CDR3 reads TGTGCCAGCAGTGTGTGGCCTCAAGAGACCCAGTACTTC. The encoded protein is CASSVWPQETQYF.

The gene calls are TRBV18 and TRBJ2-3; TRBD1 is a possible D gene (6 bases). The CDR3 is made up of 15 amino acids. Germline V CDR1 and CDR2: KGHSH, LQKENI. V was trimmed by 1 base and J by 4 bases, leaving 12 bases between them. This CDR3 reads CASSPRLQGPDTQYF. The DNA of the CDR3 is TGTGCCAGCTCACCACGTTTACAGGGACCAGATACGCAGTATTTT.

The rearrangement joins TRBV19 to TRBJ2-3; D not resolved. V lost 2 bases and J 1 base, leaving 13 bases between the germline ends. This CDR3 comprises 16 residues. Per germline, CDR1 LNHDA and CDR2 SQIVND (reference sequence). The CDR3: CASSITSVFGTDTQYF. The CDR3 region has the DNA TGTGCCAGTAGTATAACCAGCGTATTCGGCACAGATACGCAGTATTTT.

This chain joins TRBV18 and TRBJ1-2, with D tentatively TRBD1 (5 bases). Per the germline V gene, CDR1 is KGHSH and CDR2 is LQKENI. The V gene lost 3 bases and the J gene lost 4 bases, with 12 bases spanning the gap. The CDR3 spans 14 residues. CDR3 bases: TGTGCCAGCTCACCCCCTGGACAATTCTATGGCTACACCTTC. This translates into CASSPPGQFYGYTF.

The chain combines TRBV10-3 with TRBJ2-7, with 10 bases identical to TRBD2. Trimming cost V 3 bases and J 2 bases; bases outside gene matches: 4. The germline V gene has CDR1 ENHRY and CDR2 SYGVKD. The CDR3 has 15 amino acids. The chain's CDR3 is CAISDPSGGAYEQYF. The CDR3, as DNA: TGTGCCATCAGTGACCCCAGCGGGGGGGCCTACGAGCAGTACTTC.

The V and J genes are TRBV18 and TRBJ2-3; TRBD2 matches at 10 bases. The J segment lost 3 bases and the V segment lost 2 bases, leaving 5 bases of the junction unmatched. The CDR3 is made up of 16 amino acids. Germline CDR1 reads KGHSH; CDR2 reads LQKENI. The CDR3 DNA follows: TGTGCCAGCTCACCATGGGCTAGCGGGGGTACAGATACGCAGTATTTT. Translated, it gives CASSPWASGGTDTQYF.

This rearrangement joins TRBV5-1 to TRBJ1-1; the match to TRBD1 covers 7 bases. The CDR3 spans 15 residues. V shed 7 bases and J 0 bases; nucleotides not matched to a gene: 9. Germline V gene lookup returns CDR1 SGHRS and CDR2 YFSETQ. For the CDR3, the DNA is TGCGCCAGCCGAGGACAGGAGACTATGAACACTGAAGCTTTCTTT. Translating gives CASRGQETMNTEAFF.

The chain employs TRBV28 and TRBJ1-5, with 9 bases identical to TRBD1. Germline V CDR1 and CDR2: MDHEN, SYDVKM. J lost 6 bases, V lost 5 bases, and 5 bases had no gene match. The CDR3 spans 14 residues. The CDR3 loop is CASSRGQGFQPQHF. CDR3 DNA sequence: TGTGCCAGCAGTCGGGGACAGGGTTTTCAGCCCCAGCATTTT. Filled out from reference TRBV28 and TRBJ1-5, the complete variable domain reads DVKVTQSSRYLVKRTGEKVFLECVQDMDHENMFWYRQDPGLGLRLIYFSYDVKMKEKGDIPEGYSVSREKKERFSLILESASTNQTSMYLCASSRGQGFQPQHFGDGTRLSIL.

A remark on this clone: The germline gene is not matched at one end of the junction; a read error may be the cause. The CDR3 DNA is TGTGCCACCAGAAGAGGGGGACAGGGAGCTAACTATGGCTACACCTTC. It is translated as CATRRGGQGANYGYTF. The chain has TRBV15 and TRBJ1-2; 9 bases line up with TRBD1. The CDR3 is made up of 16 amino acids. CDR1 and CDR2 (germline): LNHNV, YYDKDF (reference sequence).

The chain joins TRBV6-2 or TRBV6-3 to TRBJ2-2, with TRBD2 matching 7 bases. The germline gives CDR1 MNHEY, CDR2 SVGEGT. V was clipped by 2 bases and J by 6 bases; unmatched bases: 6. The CDR3 has 15 residues. The CDR3 nucleotides read TGTGCCAGCAGTTACGGGAGGGGTGGCGCCGGGGAGCTGTTTTTT. Encoded protein: CASSYGRGGAGELFF.

This clone appeared a single time. The chain joins TRBV4-1 to TRBJ2-7; D possibly corresponds to TRBD2 (7 bases). This CDR3 has 16 residues. Trimming took off 0 bases at V and 0 bases at J, with 12 bases between the two ends. The germline gives CDR1 MGHRA, CDR2 YSYEKL. CDR3 sequence: CASSQEGGASSYEQYF. CDR3 nucleotide sequence: TGCGCCAGCAGCCAAGAGGGGGGGGCCAGCTCCTACGAGCAGTACTTC.

The rearrangement uses TRBV15 and TRBJ2-5; the D gene is possibly TRBD2 (5 bases). The germline V gene encodes CDR1 LNHNV and CDR2 YYDKDF (reference sequence). The CDR3 has 14 residues. V shed 0 bases and J shed 5 bases, with 10 bases lying between them. The CDR3 DNA follows: TGTGCCACCAGCAGAGATCTAGCTCGCGAGACCCAGTACTTC. Translated, it gives CATSRDLARETQYF.

The chain links TRBV6-1 to TRBJ2-1, with 10 bases fitting TRBD2. This CDR3 is 17 amino acids long. The trim removed 2 bases at V and 6 bases at J, leaving 10 bases unmatched. Germline values: CDR1 MNHNS, CDR2 SASEGT. This CDR3 reads CASSERYRASGSNEQFF. Here the CDR3 DNA reads TGTGCCAGCAGTGAAAGGTATAGAGCTAGCGGGAGCAATGAGCAGTTCTTC.

The chain uses TRBV5-1 and TRBJ1-2; D unresolved. CDR3 length: 14 amino acids. Germline V gene lookup returns CDR1 SGHRS and CDR2 YFSETQ. V was shortened by 7 bases and J by 8 bases, with 21 bases between the two germline ends. Written as DNA, the CDR3 is TGCGCCAGCGGTGGTGCGCTTGAACCCTGGGGCTACACCTTC. It encodes CASGGALEPWGYTF. The full variable domain, rest sourced from reference TRBV5-1 and TRBJ1-2, is KAGVTQTPRYLIKTRGQQVTLSCSPISGHRSVSWYQQTPGQGLQFLFEYFSETQRNKGNFPGRFSGRQFSNSRSEMNVSTLELGDSALYLCASGGALEPWGYTFGSGTRLTVV.

CDR3 DNA: TGCGCCAGCAGCCAAGTCGACGACAGGGCCTATGGCTACACCTTC. This encodes CASSQVDDRAYGYTF. V is TRBV4-3 and J is TRBJ1-2, with 7 bases lining up with TRBD1. Germline values: CDR1 LGHNA, CDR2 YSLEER. The junction had 6 bases not matched to a gene; V was cut back by 1 base and J by 4 bases. This CDR3 region has 15 residues.

This chain's CDR3 is CASSSWDRDFAVAEAFF. The DNA of the CDR3 is TGCGCCAGCAGCTCATGGGACAGGGATTTTGCTGTCGCTGAAGCTTTCTTT. The rearrangement links TRBV5-1 to TRBJ1-1; 9 nucleotides match TRBD1. This CDR3 has 17 residues. Per the germline V gene, CDR1 is SGHRS and CDR2 is YFSETQ. V lost 3 bases to trimming and J lost 6 bases; unmatched junction nucleotides: 15.

This chain connects TRBV18 to TRBJ2-7; perhaps TRBD1 as D (5 bases). Trimming left V 0 bases short and J 3 bases short, with 6 bases between. CDR3 length: 13 residues. The germline CDR1 and CDR2 sequences are KGHSH and LQKENI. CDR3 coding DNA: TGTGCCAGCTCACCACCCCAGGGCTACGAGCAGTACTTC. Amino acids: CASSPPQGYEQYF.

V and J are TRBV3-1 (or the pseudogene TRBV3-2) and TRBJ2-5; perhaps TRBD2 as D (6 bases). Germline V gene data show CDR1 as LGHDT and CDR2 as YNNKEL (reference sequence). V was shortened by 3 bases and J by 5 bases, with 16 bases between the two germline ends. The CDR3 runs 15 residues. The CDR3 spells CASSHPGVRGETQYF. The CDR3, as DNA: TGTGCCAGCAGCCACCCGGGAGTAAGAGGGGAGACCCAGTACTTC.

The genes are TRBV5-4 and TRBJ2-7, with 7 bases that match TRBD1. Trimming cost V 4 bases and J 0 bases; bases outside gene matches: 13. Germline values: CDR1 SGHNT, CDR2 YYREEE (reference sequence). This CDR3 contains 17 residues. The CDR3 DNA reads as TGTGCCAGCAGCCCCGCCTCCCTGACAGGGAGCTCCTACGAGCAGTACTTC. Its translation: CASSPASLTGSSYEQYF.

The chain has TRBV11-2 and TRBJ2-7; D gene uncertain. This CDR3 comprises 12 residues. V lost 1 base and J 2 bases, leaving 3 bases between the germline ends. Germline CDR1 SGHAT, CDR2 FQNNGV. The CDR3: CASSLGTYEQYF. DNA for the CDR3: TGTGCCAGCAGCTTAGGTACCTACGAGCAGTACTTC.

The V gene is TRBV7-9, the J gene TRBJ2-3; 10 bases are shared with TRBD1. The CDR3 has 16 amino acids. Losses at the gene ends were 5 bases for V and 2 bases for J; bases not matched to a gene: 7. CDR1 SEHNR and CDR2 FQNEAQ come from the germline V gene (reference sequence). The CDR3 reads CASSQSGTGDTDTQYF. The CDR3 bases are TGTGCCAGCAGCCAATCCGGGACAGGGGACACAGATACGCAGTATTTT.

This chain uses TRBV27 with TRBJ1-4, with 8 bases that match TRBD1. This CDR3 spans 12 amino acids. Looked up from germline, CDR1 is MNHEY and CDR2 is SMNVEV (reference sequence). With V trimmed by 5 bases and J by 8 bases, 1 base remained unmatched. The CDR3, as DNA: TGTGCCAGCAGTCGGACAGGGGAAAAACTGTTTTTT. It encodes CASSRTGEKLFF.

The chain carries TRBV9 and TRBJ2-5, with D tentatively TRBD2 (6 bases). V lost 0 bases and J 3 bases, leaving 15 bases between the germline ends. The CDR3 is 16 amino acids. Germline V gene data show CDR1 as SGDLS and CDR2 as YYNGEE. The CDR3 here is CASSVGGRFGEETQYF. For the CDR3, the DNA is TGTGCCAGCAGCGTAGGTGGGAGGTTTGGCGAAGAGACCCAGTACTTC.